This TCR beta chain was profiled in a study of T cell responses to AZD1222 COVID-19 vaccine. The repertoire was sequenced with immunoSEQ multiplex PCR; TCRdb's copy has only in-frame clones and lacks some. The sample yields 74,000 or so clones, 85% seen once. Germline CDR1 reads LGHDT; CDR2 reads YNNKEL (reference sequence). The CDR3 sequence is 14 residues long. The ends lost 1 base at V and 9 bases at J; junction bases unmatched: 3. The chain carries TRBV3-1 (or the pseudogene TRBV3-2) and TRBJ2-1; 10 bases line up with TRBD2. This clonotype originated in an adult in good health. The source was peripheral blood, collected on day 0 of AZD1222 vaccination. The DNA of the CDR3 is TGTGCCAGCAGCCAAGTTAGCGGGGGGCCTGAGCAGTTCTTC. Protein product: CASSQVSGGPEQFF.